This T cell receptor beta chain stems from a study of blood T cell repertoires in COVID-19. This clone is a singleton in its sample. Profiled with immunoSEQ multiplex PCR; TCRdb holds only in-frame clones, not every one. Of tens of thousands of clones listed, more than 70% are singletons. CDR1 and CDR2 (germline): SGHTS, YDEGEE. V was shortened by 7 bases and J by 7 bases, with 17 bases between the two germline ends. CDR3 length: 14 residues. The specimen was peripheral blood. The chain recombines TRBV5-8 with TRBJ1-4, with D tentatively TRBD1 (6 bases). The TCR sequence derives from a woman at least 80 years old in a cohort sampled during active or convalescent COVID-19. DNA of the CDR3: TGTGCCAGCCCCTCCGGCAGGGGTGGTGAAAAACTGTTTTTT. It codes for CASPSGRGGEKLFF.